Listed below are T cell receptor beta chains from one sample, sequenced in a study of T-cell memory formation after mild COVID-19. Each CDR3 protein gets one entry after TCRdb re-called the 5' RACE reads with MiXCR. This table holds around 30,000 distinct CDR3 sequences, 10% to 15% found once. Sequencing was performed on PBMCs or a T cell subset sorted from them (not recorded which). The origin of the receptors is an adult woman who had mild COVID-19 (a few samples of this study predate the infection). Cell type and time point are not known. Each CDR3 is given with its conserved first and last residue. The D gene is left open where the match is weak. Not every row has a clone size; where given, it reads once, few, many or a size class.

D,V,J,size,DNA,CDR3
.,TRBV5-1,TRBJ2-1,many,TGCGCCAGCAGCACTATACAGGGAATGGGGGGATACAATGAGCAGTTCTTC,CASSTIQGMGGYNEQFF
.,TRBV2,TRBJ2-2,many,TGTGCCAGCAGGGGGACTCGCGGGGCCGGGGAGCTGTTTTTT,CASRGTRGAGELFF
.,TRBV12-3/TRBV12-4,TRBJ2-3,many,TGTGCCAGCAGTTTAAATGAACGTAAAGGCACAGATACGCAGTATTTT,CASSLNERKGTDTQYF
TRBD1,TRBV7-3,TRBJ1-2,many,TGTGCCAGCAGCCCGCCGGGACAGGGGATAGGAGGCTACACCTTC,CASSPPGQGIGGYTF
.,TRBV7-9,TRBJ1-1,many,TGTGCCAGCAGCACATGGCAGGAATATTACACTGAAGCTTTCTTT,CASSTWQEYYTEAFF
.,TRBV7-8,TRBJ1-1,many,TGTGCCAGCATGTTCAGGGAAGGCAGTGAAGCTTTCTTT,CASMFREGSEAFF
TRBD2,TRBV30,TRBJ2-1,many,TGTGCCTGGAGTGGGGTAGCGGGAGTCAATGAGCAGTTCTTC,CAWSGVAGVNEQFF
.,TRBV7-2,TRBJ2-3,many,TGTGCCAGCAGCTTAAGTGGACAGACAACGCAGTATTTT,CASSLSGQTTQYF
TRBD1,TRBV7-9,TRBJ1-2,many,TGTGCCAGCAGCTTGAGCTACAGGGGAGAAGGCTACACCTTC,CASSLSYRGEGYTF
TRBD1,TRBV12-3/TRBV12-4,TRBJ2-4,many,TGTGCCAGCAGCTCGACAGGGGCAAACATTCAGTACTTC,CASSSTGANIQYF
.,TRBV4-1,TRBJ2-3,.,TGCGCCAGCAGCCAGACCAGGACTTACACAGATACGCAGTATTTT,CASSQTRTYTDTQYF
.,TRBV7-8,TRBJ2-4,many,TGTGCCAGCAGCTTAGGGGGCATTCAGTACTTC,CASSLGGIQYF
.,TRBV20-1,TRBJ2-3,many,TGCAGTGCTAGCCTAGCGCCTTACACAGATACGCAGTATTTT,CSASLAPYTDTQYF
TRBD2,TRBV25-1,TRBJ2-7,many,TGTGCCAGCCGAAGCGGGGGCCCCACCTACGAGCAGTACTTC,CASRSGGPTYEQYF
.,TRBV6-2/TRBV6-3,TRBJ2-5,.,TGTGCCAGCAGTTTTTCCTACGACATTACAGAGACCCAGTACTTC,CASSFSYDITETQYF
TRBD1,TRBV12-3/TRBV12-4,TRBJ1-5,many,TGTGCCAGCAGGATACAGGGGGTATTTGATCAGCCCCAGCATTTT,CASRIQGVFDQPQHF
.,TRBV4-1,TRBJ1-2,many,TGCGCCAGCAGCCCAGAGAGGGGGAACCAAGCGTATGGCTACACCTTC,CASSPERGNQAYGYTF
.,TRBV5-1,TRBJ1-1,many,TGCGCCAGCAGCTTAATGGGGAACACTGAAGCTTTCTTT,CASSLMGNTEAFF
.,TRBV5-1,TRBJ2-7,many,TGCGCCAGCCGCGACGGGGCCGAAAGCTCCTACGAGCAGTACTTC,CASRDGAESSYEQYF
.,TRBV7-2,TRBJ2-7,medium-sized,TGTGCCAGCAGCTTAGTTGGGGGCGTCTACGAGCAGTACTTC,CASSLVGGVYEQYF
.,TRBV9,TRBJ1-2,many,TGTGCCAGCAGCGTTCAGGACAGATCCTCCTATGGCTACACCTTC,CASSVQDRSSYGYTF
.,TRBV9,TRBJ2-7,many,TGTGCCAGCAGCGTTAGTACAGTCTCCTACGAGCAGTACTTC,CASSVSTVSYEQYF
TRBD1,TRBV10-3,TRBJ2-1,many,TGTGCCACTCAGCCGGGGACAGGGGGAGTAAATGAGCAGTTCTTC,CATQPGTGGVNEQFF
TRBD1,TRBV5-1,TRBJ2-3,many,TGCGCCAGCAGCTTGTTGGGCGAGGGGGCAACAGATACGCAGTATTTT,CASSLLGEGATDTQYF
.,TRBV24-1,TRBJ2-2,many,TGTGCCACCAGTGACGGGGTTTCGGGGGAGCTGTTTTTT,CATSDGVSGELFF
TRBD1,TRBV5-1,TRBJ2-7,many,TGCGCCAGCAGCTTGGCCAGCTGGGACAGGAACTTGTACTTC,CASSLASWDRNLYF
TRBD2,TRBV9,TRBJ2-5,many,TGTGCCAGCAGCGTAGAGGCTAGCGGGATAGAGACCCAGTACTTC,CASSVEASGIETQYF
TRBD1,TRBV5-1,TRBJ2-2,many,TGCGCCAGCAGCCCCTGGGTCGACAGGGGCGCCGGGGAGCTGTTTTTT,CASSPWVDRGAGELFF
TRBD2,TRBV5-6,TRBJ2-1,many,TGTGCCAGCAGCCCGGGACTAGCGGGAGGGCAGGGTGAGCAGTTCTTC,CASSPGLAGGQGEQFF
TRBD2,TRBV25-1,TRBJ2-7,many,TGTGCCAGCTCGGGGGGGAGCGGGGGACAAACCTACGAGCAGTACTTC,CASSGGSGGQTYEQYF
.,TRBV9,TRBJ1-5,.,TGTGCCAGCAGGGGGACTCTCCCCGGAGATACGCAGCATTTT,CASRGTLPGDTQHF
TRBD1,TRBV15,TRBJ2-1,.,TGTGCCACCAGCAGAGGACAGGGTAATCGGGATGAGCAGTTCTTC,CATSRGQGNRDEQFF
.,TRBV20-1,TRBJ1-5,many,TGCAGTGCTCAGCACGGGACAAGGCTCGGCAATCAGCCCCAGCATTTT,CSAQHGTRLGNQPQHF
TRBD2,TRBV19,TRBJ2-2,few,TGTGCCAGTATAGGACTAGCGGGAACCGGGGAGCTGTTTTTT,CASIGLAGTGELFF
.,TRBV5-1,TRBJ2-5,many,TGCGCCAGCAGCTCACCAGGAGGGGAGACCCAGTACTTC,CASSSPGGETQYF
TRBD1,TRBV19,TRBJ2-5,many,TGTGCCAGTAGAGACAGGGGCGGGGCAAGGGAGACCCAGTACTTC,CASRDRGGARETQYF
.,TRBV4-3,TRBJ2-7,many,TGCGCCAGCAGCCAATCGCCCGCGGGTGCCTACGAGCAGTACTTC,CASSQSPAGAYEQYF
.,TRBV27,TRBJ1-1,many,TGTGCCAGCAGTTTATCCCACCGTACAGCCCGTAGTGAAGCTTTCTTT,CASSLSHRTARSEAFF
.,TRBV5-6,TRBJ2-1,.,TGTGCCAGCAGCTTGTCCCCAAGCTCCTACAATGAGCAGTTCTTC,CASSLSPSSYNEQFF
TRBD2,TRBV10-3,TRBJ2-1,many,TGTGCCATCAGTGAACCTCGACTAGCGGGGGGGAATGAGCAGTTCTTC,CAISEPRLAGGNEQFF
TRBD1,TRBV9,TRBJ2-1,many,TGTGCCAGCAGTATAACAGGGGGCTCCTACAATGAGCAGTTCTTC,CASSITGGSYNEQFF
TRBD1,TRBV20-1,TRBJ1-2,many,TGCAGTGCTACCCAAGGACAGGAAGGGGGCTACACCTTC,CSATQGQEGGYTF
.,TRBV5-1,TRBJ1-1,many,TGCGCCAGCAGACCACGGGACGGAAACACTGAAGCTTTCTTT,CASRPRDGNTEAFF
TRBD2,TRBV27,TRBJ2-1,many,TGTGCCAGCAGTTTATTGGGGGGGAGCTCCTACAATGAGCAGTTCTTC,CASSLLGGSSYNEQFF
.,TRBV7-6,TRBJ2-5,many,TGTGCCAGCAGCTCCGGACTAAACAGGGTCCAAGAGACCCAGTACTTC,CASSSGLNRVQETQYF
.,TRBV10-2,TRBJ1-2,many,TGCGCCAGCAGTCTACAGGGAGACTATGGCTACACCTTC,CASSLQGDYGYTF
.,TRBV3-2,TRBJ2-3,many,TGTGCCAGCAGCCAAGTTATAGGAGGGGGAACCTATACAGATACGCAGTATTTT,CASSQVIGGGTYTDTQYF
TRBD1,TRBV6-4,TRBJ1-6,few,TGTGCCAGCAGTGCCCGGGGGACAGGGGAATCACCCCTCCACTTT,CASSARGTGESPLHF
TRBD1,TRBV15,TRBJ2-6,many,TGTGCCACCAGCAGAGGCCGGGACAGGGGGCTGGGGGCCAACGTCCTGACTTTC,CATSRGRDRGLGANVLTF
.,TRBV12-3/TRBV12-4,TRBJ1-2,many,TGTGCCAGCAGTTTACAAGGAGCTGACTATGGCTACACCTTC,CASSLQGADYGYTF
.,TRBV6-5,TRBJ1-2,many,TGTGCCAGCAGCCATTTTTTGCGGGGTAACTATGGCTACACCTTC,CASSHFLRGNYGYTF
TRBD2,TRBV20-1,TRBJ2-3,.,TGCAGTGCTAGGGCCGGGACTAGCGGGAGGACAGATACGCAGTATTTT,CSARAGTSGRTDTQYF
TRBD2,TRBV24-1,TRBJ2-5,many,TGTGCCACCGCTCCTAGGGGGACTAGCGTCCAAGAGACCCAGTACTTC,CATAPRGTSVQETQYF
.,TRBV9,TRBJ1-1,many,TGTGCCAGCAGCGTAGACACCGGATCGAACACTGAAGCTTTCTTT,CASSVDTGSNTEAFF
.,TRBV12-3/TRBV12-4,TRBJ2-1,many,TGTGCCAGCAGCACCTCCGGGACAACCTACAATGAGCAGTTCTTC,CASSTSGTTYNEQFF